This T cell receptor (beta chain) appears in the sequencing data of a study of CD8+CD57+ T cells in acquired aplastic anemia. At the level of the study: Sorted CD4+ and CD8+ cells yielded 3 to 3.5 ug of DNA on average. The study's findings and limits: Between patients and controls, about 30 CD8+ CDR3 sequences were found in common.

Germline-derived CDR1 and CDR2 are KGHDR and SFDVKD. This CDR3 spans 17 amino acids. The V end lost 0 bases, the J end lost 5 bases, and 18 bases lay between the germline ends. Patients included in sequencing had previously demonstrated CD8+CD57+ cell expansion by flow cytometry. Severe acquired aplastic anemia affected all patients. Each patient gave a blood sample that was collected before any therapy had been received. Profiles of TCR beta VDJ and CDR3 were generated from a genomic DNA template. TCRdb reprocessed the reads with MiXCR, giving one entry per CDR3 protein. Counted here are 180,000 or so distinct CDR3 sequences, 48% occurring once; the ten biggest clones make up 1.8%. Of note for this clonotype: Its antigen remains unknown.

The chain joins TRBV24-1 to TRBJ1-2; D is possibly TRBD1 (6 bases). The sample taken for sequencing was sorted CD4+, CD8+, or CD8+CD57+ T cells (not recorded which) from PBMCs. This receptor was identified in a human donor with aplastic anemia. In DNA, the CDR3 is TGTGCCACCAGTGATTTGTATTTGGACAGCTCGATTTATGGCTACACCTTC. Translated: CATSDLYLDSSIYGYTF.